This T cell receptor beta chain was observed in a study of shared clonotypes between healthy human individuals. Notes on the study in general: For naive CD4 cells, roughly 5.5% of clonotypes were shared across a few donors. Naive subsets tended to show greater estimated richness than memory subsets. Against clonotypes common to all four donors, non-shared ones had lower generation probabilities.

The data were produced by immunoSEQ multiplex PCR, yet TCRdb's version contains in-frame clones alone and is incomplete. The table lists about 600,000 clones, roughly 97% of them singletons. The CDR3 spans 16 residues. As concerns this clone: The antigen is unknown.

CD4+ cells yielded CD45RA+ naive and CD45RA-negative memory subsets. The receptor was isolated from a woman aged 25 to 39 in good health. The chain carries TRBV21-1 and TRBJ2-1; the DNA was not used to check the table's D call, TRBD2. TRBV21-1 constitutes a pseudogene. Sequenced material: naive CD4+ T cells sorted from blood. Subset described: CD45RA+ positively selected. The DNA of the CDR3 is TGTGCCAGCAGCAAACATCCAGGAGGTCGGGACAATGAGCAGTTCTTC. As protein: CASSKHPGGRDNEQFF.